One sample yielded the 17 T cell receptor beta chains listed below, sequenced in a study of Ad26.COV2.S vaccination and SARS-CoV-2 variants. The treatment was: about 20 received Ad26.COV2.S at low or high dose, single or two shots; about 5 received placebo; per-sample allocation not given. Repertoires come from day 63 after the first vaccine or placebo injection. Generated by immunoSEQ multiplex PCR, the TCRdb table keeps only in-frame clones and is missing some. The sample consists of 300,000 to 500,000 clones, around nine tenths of them appearing once. This material consisted of peripheral blood, taken in a trial of Ad26.COV2.S vaccine versus placebo. The receptors were gathered from a person aged 18-65 years who received the Ad26.COV2.S COVID-19 vaccine or a placebo.

This clone was seen only a few times. The chain carries TRBV4-1 and TRBJ1-1, with D maybe TRBD1 (5 bases). Germline CDR1 reads MGHRA; CDR2 reads YSYEKL. V shed 1 base and J shed 4 bases, with 16 bases lying between them. The CDR3 contains 16 residues. This chain's CDR3 is CASSQVVARDPTEAFF. CDR3 bases: TGCGCCAGCAGCCAAGTAGTGGCCAGGGACCCCACTGAAGCTTTCTTT.

The chain recombines TRBV2 with TRBJ1-1; possibly TRBD1 for D (6 bases). Trimming removed 6 bases from V and 6 bases from J, with 11 bases in between. CDR1 SNHLY and CDR2 FYNNEI come from the germline V gene. The CDR3 covers 12 residues. The CDR3 nucleotides are TGTGCCAGCAGCCAGGGGCTCGCTGAAGCTTTCTTT. Translation gives CASSQGLAEAFF.

This clone showed up just a few times. The chain links TRBV7-2 to TRBJ1-1; D is unclear. V lost 0 bases and J lost 3, with 2 bases in between. CDR3 length: 12 residues. Germline CDR1 reads SGHTA; CDR2 reads FQGNSA. The DNA for the CDR3 is TGTGCCAGCAGCTTAGCGCACACTGAAGCTTTCTTT. Translating it yields CASSLAHTEAFF.

The chain couples TRBV2 to TRBJ1-2; D is unresolved. CDR1 and CDR2 from the germline V gene are SNHLY and FYNNEI. Trimming took 6 bases from V and 7 from J, leaving 9 bases between them. The CDR3 has 11 amino acids. The CDR3 sequence is CASRLPGGYTF. The CDR3 coding sequence is TGTGCCAGCAGGTTACCGGGTGGCTACACCTTC.

V and J are TRBV2 and TRBJ1-3; no clear D. The V end was cut by 3 bases, the J end by 0 bases, with 6 bases between. CDR3 length equals 14 residues. The germline V gene encodes CDR1 SNHLY and CDR2 FYNNEI. As DNA, the CDR3 is TGTGCCAGCAGTGACGTGAACTCTGGAAACACCATATATTTT. This gives the protein CASSDVNSGNTIYF. Based on the CDR3 plus reference TRBV2 and TRBJ1-3, the full variable domain is EPEVTQTPSHQVTQMGQEVILRCVPISNHLYFYWYRQILGQKVEFLVSFYNNEISEKSEIFDDQFSVERPDGSNFTLKIRSTKLEDSAMYFCASSDVNSGNTIYFGEGSWLTVV.

The V and J genes are TRBV20-1 and TRBJ2-5, with TRBD1 matching 7 bases. The V gene's germline CDR1 is DFQATT and CDR2 SNEGSKA (reference sequence). This CDR3 is 11 amino acids long. J was trimmed by 7 bases and V by 3 bases; bases with no gene match: 2. The CDR3 is CSARSGGTQYF. Written as DNA, the CDR3 is TGCAGTGCTAGGTCAGGGGGGACCCAGTACTTC.

V gene TRBV4-1 combines with J gene TRBJ1-2; 9 nucleotides align to TRBD1. This CDR3 is 14 amino acids long. Germline V gene data show CDR1 as MGHRA and CDR2 as YSYEKL. V shed 2 bases and J 6 bases; nucleotides not matched to a gene: 4. CDR3 residues: CASSQTGGVDGYTF. The DNA of the CDR3 is TGCGCCAGCAGCCAAACAGGGGGCGTCGATGGCTACACCTTC.

The V call is TRBV29-1, the J call TRBJ1-6; D is perhaps TRBD1 (6 bases). From germline, CDR1 is SQVTM and CDR2 ANQGSEA. Trimming took 4 bases from V and 4 from J, leaving 17 bases between them. This CDR3 contains 16 residues. CDR3 in DNA: TGCAGCGTTGCAGTCACAGGGAGGACTTATAATTCACCCCTCCACTTT. This sequence encodes CSVAVTGRTYNSPLHF. Complete variable domain (other parts from reference TRBV29-1 and TRBJ1-6): SAVISQKPSRDICQRGTSLTIQCQVDSQVTMMFWYRQQPGQSLTLIATANQGSEATYESGFVIDKFPISRPNLTFSTLTVSNMSPEDSSIYLCSVAVTGRTYNSPLHFGNGTRLTVT.

The genes are TRBV5-1 and TRBJ1-1; a possible D gene is TRBD1 (6 bases). The CDR3 is 11 amino acids. CDR1 and CDR2 from the germline V gene are SGHRS and YFSETQ. The V gene lost 5 bases and the J gene lost 7 bases, with 9 bases spanning the gap. CDR3 loop: CASSADSEAFF. CDR3 in DNA: TGCGCCAGCAGTGCGGACAGTGAAGCTTTCTTT.

This chain joins TRBV12-3 or TRBV12-4 and TRBJ1-4, with a weak D call TRBD1 (5 bases). CDR3 length: 13 amino acids. With 5 bases removed from V and 13 bases from J, the gap between germline ends came to 17 bases. The CDR3 is CASSIYRTQALFF. CDR3 in DNA: TGTGCCAGCAGTATTTACAGGACTCAAGCACTGTTTTTT.

This rearrangement joins TRBV4-1 to TRBJ1-4; D may be TRBD1 (5 bases). The V gene's germline CDR1 is MGHRA and CDR2 YSYEKL. The CDR3 contains 17 residues. Trimming cost V 0 bases and J 12 bases, with 23 bases left between them. The CDR3 loop reads CASSQEGGTDTFGELFF. The CDR3, as DNA: TGCGCCAGCAGCCAAGAGGGGGGGACCGATACTTTCGGGGAACTGTTTTTT.

The chain links TRBV6-5 to TRBJ1-6; a weak D match, TRBD1 (6 bases). Trimming removed 6 bases at V and 10 bases at J, with 13 bases between. The CDR3 contains 13 residues. Germline V gives CDR1 MNHEY, CDR2 SVGAGI. The CDR3 bases are TGTGCCAGCAGACGGGGGCCCGACTCACCCCTCCACTTT. Translated, it gives CASRRGPDSPLHF.

V gene TRBV27 combines with J gene TRBJ2-7, with a weak D call TRBD2 (5 bases). This CDR3 is 13 amino acids long. Trimming pared 3 bases from V and 3 bases from J, leaving 9 bases between. Germline-derived CDR1 and CDR2 are MNHEY and SMNVEV (reference sequence). Here the CDR3 reads CASSFTGNYEQYF. CDR3 bases: TGTGCCAGCAGTTTTACCGGGAACTACGAGCAGTACTTC.

The V and J genes are TRBV11-3 and TRBJ2-2; 8 bases match TRBD1. Germline loops: CDR1 SGHNT, CDR2 YENEEA. CDR3 length: 14 residues. With V trimmed by 5 bases and J by 4 bases, 3 bases remained unmatched. This CDR3 is CASSGTGGTGELFF. As DNA, the CDR3 is TGTGCCAGCAGCGGCACAGGGGGCACCGGGGAGCTGTTTTTT. Full variable domain (remainder filled in from reference TRBV11-3 and TRBJ2-2): EAGVVQSPRYKIIEKKQPVAFWCNPISGHNTLYWYLQNLGQGPELLIRYENEEAVDDSQLPKDRFSAERLKGVDSTLKIQPAELGDSAVYLCASSGTGGTGELFFGEGSRLTVL.

This clone was counted between two and nine times. This same CDR3 is encoded by further DNA sequences in the sample. The chain is built from TRBV5-1 and TRBJ1-3; D not resolved. CDR1 is SGHRS and CDR2 is YFSETQ in the germline V gene. Trimming shortened V by 0 bases and J by 4 bases, and 8 bases separated the two germline ends. The CDR3 covers 14 residues. CDR3 DNA sequence: TGCGCCAGCAGCTTGGCCGGGTACGGAAACACCATATATTTT. Encoded protein: CASSLAGYGNTIYF.

The chain couples TRBV2 to TRBJ1-4, with D unclear. V was cut by 1 base and J by 8 bases, with 11 bases left in between. Germline CDR1 and CDR2: SNHLY and FYNNEI. The length of the CDR3 is 14 residues. CDR3 DNA sequence: TGTGCCAGCAGTGAAGGTTCGGGCGGGGAAAAACTGTTTTTT. Its protein product is CASSEGSGGEKLFF.

J is TRBJ2-7 and V is TRBV13; 8 bases map to TRBD1. Germline trimming cut 2 bases from V and 5 bases from J; bases unmatched to any gene: 8. Per germline, CDR1 PRHDT and CDR2 FYEKMQ (reference sequence). The CDR3 spans 15 residues. Here the CDR3 reads CASSLWGGQGDEQYF. CDR3 in DNA: TGTGCCAGCAGCTTATGGGGCGGACAGGGAGACGAGCAGTACTTC.